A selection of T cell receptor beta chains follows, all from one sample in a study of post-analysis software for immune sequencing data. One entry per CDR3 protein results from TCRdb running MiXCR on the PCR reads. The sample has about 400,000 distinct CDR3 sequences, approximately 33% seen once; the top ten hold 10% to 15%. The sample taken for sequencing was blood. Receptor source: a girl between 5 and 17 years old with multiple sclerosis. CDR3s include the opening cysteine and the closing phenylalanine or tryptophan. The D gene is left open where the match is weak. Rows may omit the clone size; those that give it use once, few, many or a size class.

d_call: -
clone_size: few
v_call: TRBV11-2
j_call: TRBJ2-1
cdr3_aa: CASSPRGAKGNEQFF
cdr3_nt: TGTGCCAGCAGCCCTCGGGGGGCAAAAGGGAATGAGCAGTTCTTC

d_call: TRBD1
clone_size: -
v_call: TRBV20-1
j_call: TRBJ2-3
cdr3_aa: CSAPQGADTQYF
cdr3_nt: TGCAGTGCTCCACAGGGGGCAGATACGCAGTATTTT

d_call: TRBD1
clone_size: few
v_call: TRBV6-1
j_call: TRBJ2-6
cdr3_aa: CASSPGTGPYSGANVLTF
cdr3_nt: TGTGCCAGCAGCCCCGGGACAGGGCCGTACTCTGGGGCCAACGTCCTGACTTTC

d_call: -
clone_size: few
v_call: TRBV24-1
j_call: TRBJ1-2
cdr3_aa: CATSDKSRPNSNYGYTF
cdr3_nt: TGTGCCACCAGTGATAAATCCCGTCCGAACTCTAACTATGGCTACACCTTC

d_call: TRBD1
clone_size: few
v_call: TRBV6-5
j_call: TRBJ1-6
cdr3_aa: CASSPDRGHNSPLHF
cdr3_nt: TGTGCCAGCAGCCCAGACAGGGGCCATAATTCACCCCTCCACTTT

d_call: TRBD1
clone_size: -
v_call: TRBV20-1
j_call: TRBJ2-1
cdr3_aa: CSAPAPLDRGQRESYNEQFF
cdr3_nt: TGCAGTGCTCCAGCCCCTCTAGACAGGGGCCAGCGTGAATCGTACAATGAGCAGTTCTTC

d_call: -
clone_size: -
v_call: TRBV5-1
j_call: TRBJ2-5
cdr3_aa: CASGLGQPAETQYF
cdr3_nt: TGCGCCAGCGGCTTGGGGCAGCCTGCGGAGACCCAGTACTTC

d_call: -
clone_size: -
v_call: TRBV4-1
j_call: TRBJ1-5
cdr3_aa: CASSQEWVYNQPQHF
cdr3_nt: TGCGCCAGCAGCCAAGAATGGGTCTATAATCAGCCCCAGCATTTT

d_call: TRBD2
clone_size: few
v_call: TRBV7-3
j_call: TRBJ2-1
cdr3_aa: CASSPHSGASGSYNEQFF
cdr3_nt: TGTGCCAGCAGCCCACATAGCGGGGCTAGCGGGTCCTACAATGAGCAGTTCTTC

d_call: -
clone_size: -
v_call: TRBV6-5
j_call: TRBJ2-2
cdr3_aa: CATKDGIVGTGELFF
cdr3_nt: TGTGCCACCAAAGACGGAATAGTTGGAACCGGGGAGCTGTTTTTT

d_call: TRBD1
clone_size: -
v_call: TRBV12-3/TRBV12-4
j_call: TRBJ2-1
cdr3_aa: CASSSGGAGRYNEQFF
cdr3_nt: TGTGCCAGCAGTTCAGGGGGCGCAGGGAGGTACAATGAGCAGTTCTTC

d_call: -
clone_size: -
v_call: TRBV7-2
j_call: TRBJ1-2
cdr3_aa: CASSEPGALGYTF
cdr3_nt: TGTGCCAGCAGCGAGCCAGGGGCATTAGGCTACACCTTC

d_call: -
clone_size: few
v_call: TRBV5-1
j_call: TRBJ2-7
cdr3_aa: CASSSDGQYF
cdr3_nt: TGCGCCAGCAGCTCGGACGGGCAGTACTTC

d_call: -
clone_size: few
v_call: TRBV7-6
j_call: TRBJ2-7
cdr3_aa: CASSLALGGSYEQYF
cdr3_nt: TGTGCCAGCAGCTTAGCGTTAGGGGGATCCTACGAGCAGTACTTC

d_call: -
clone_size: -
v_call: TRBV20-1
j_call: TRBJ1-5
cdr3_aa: CSAVRAQAFSNQPQHF
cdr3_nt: TGCAGTGCCGTCCGAGCACAGGCTTTTAGCAATCAGCCCCAGCATTTT

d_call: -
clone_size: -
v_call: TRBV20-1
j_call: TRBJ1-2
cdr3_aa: CSASLRDDYGYTF
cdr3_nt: TGCAGTGCTAGTCTAAGGGATGACTATGGCTACACCTTC

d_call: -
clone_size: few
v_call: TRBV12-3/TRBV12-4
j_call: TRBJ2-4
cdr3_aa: CASRLPGGSEQYF
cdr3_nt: TGTGCCAGCAGATTACCCGGGGGTAGTGAGCAGTACTTC

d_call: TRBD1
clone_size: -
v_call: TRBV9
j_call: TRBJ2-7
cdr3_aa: CASSVGQGVYEQYF
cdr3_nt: TGTGCCAGCAGCGTAGGACAGGGGGTTTACGAGCAGTACTTC